These T cell receptor beta chains were read from a single sample in a study of blood T cells in healthy people across ages. One entry per CDR3 protein results from TCRdb running MiXCR on the 5' RACE reads. Altogether about 670,000 distinct CDR3 sequences are present, roughly half being singletons, with the ten largest covering roughly 12%. Sequenced input: blood. The receptors stem from a woman aged 80 or over in good health. Each CDR3 is given with its conserved first and last residue. The order of the fields is clone size, J gene, D gene, V gene, CDR3 protein, CDR3 DNA. D genes are given only for firm matches. Clone sizes are given selectively: once, few, many, or a class where the clone is expanded.

many TRBJ2-1 TRBD2 TRBV12-3/TRBV12-4 CASSPGTSGRNEQFF TGTGCCAGCAGCCCTGGGACTAGCGGGAGGAATGAGCAGTTCTTC
many TRBJ2-3 - TRBV20-1 CSARSIAGPQGTQYF TGCAGTGCCAGGTCCATTGCGGGGCCCCAAGGTACGCAGTATTTT
few TRBJ1-5 - TRBV10-3 CAITPGQGQPQHF TGTGCCATCACCCCAGGGCAAGGTCAGCCCCAGCATTTT
- TRBJ2-5 - TRBV6-6 CASRLKETQYF TGTGCCAGCAGGTTAAAAGAGACCCAGTACTTC
- TRBJ2-2 - TRBV10-3 CAISEPGGARTGELFF TGTGCCATCAGTGAACCCGGCGGGGCTCGCACCGGGGAGCTGTTTTTT
- TRBJ1-2 - TRBV12-3/TRBV12-4 CASSFKDSGYGYTF TGTGCCAGCAGTTTTAAGGACAGCGGCTATGGCTACACCTTC
few TRBJ2-7 TRBD1 TRBV20-1 CSASSRGLGEQYF TGCAGTGCTAGTTCCAGGGGGCTCGGTGAGCAGTACTTC
many TRBJ2-1 TRBD1 TRBV29-1 CSVEGRMGQGGGEQFF TGCAGCGTTGAAGGAAGAATGGGACAGGGAGGAGGTGAGCAGTTCTTC
few TRBJ1-5 - TRBV18 CASSPPTGSNQPQHF TGTGCCAGCTCACCACCGACAGGTAGCAATCAGCCCCAGCATTTT
- TRBJ2-7 - TRBV3-1 CASSQRGIGEQYF TGTGCCAGCAGCCAACGGGGAATCGGCGAGCAGTACTTC
few TRBJ2-5 TRBD1 TRBV20-1 CSASGAGTGAEDEQYF TGCAGTGCTAGTGGGGCCGGGACAGGGGCGGAAGATGAGCAGTACTTC
many TRBJ2-3 - TRBV7-2 CASSVTRFPTDTQYF TGTGCCAGCAGCGTGACTCGCTTCCCCACAGATACGCAGTATTTT
- TRBJ1-1 TRBD1 TRBV4-2 CASSQTGGLNTEAFF TGTGCCAGCAGCCAGACAGGGGGCTTGAACACTGAAGCTTTCTTT
many TRBJ2-3 - TRBV29-1 CSVKAGTDTQYF TGCAGCGTTAAAGCCGGCACAGATACGCAGTATTTT
many TRBJ2-5 - TRBV2 CASGVETQYF TGTGCCAGCGGTGTCGAGACCCAGTACTTC
many TRBJ2-2 - TRBV5-1 CASRMASTGNTGELFF TGCGCCAGCAGGATGGCGTCGACAGGGAACACCGGGGAGCTGTTTTTT
- TRBJ1-5 - TRBV12-3/TRBV12-4 CASRLQGGNQPQHF TGTGCCAGCAGGTTACAGGGTGGCAATCAGCCCCAGCATTTT
few TRBJ2-2 - TRBV5-6 CASSLDVIGELFF TGTGCCAGCAGCTTGGACGTCATCGGGGAGCTGTTTTTT
- TRBJ2-3 TRBD1 TRBV10-1 CASSESGTGRDTQYF TGCGCCAGCAGTGAGTCCGGGACAGGTAGAGATACGCAGTATTTT
- TRBJ2-7 TRBD2 TRBV5-1 CASSFPAGETYEQYF TGCGCCAGCAGCTTCCCAGCGGGAGAAACCTACGAGCAGTACTTC
once TRBJ2-1 - TRBV7-9 CASSRTAKPGNEQFF TGTGCCAGCAGCAGAACGGCCAAACCCGGCAATGAGCAGTTCTTC
- TRBJ2-5 TRBD1 TRBV20-1 CSASRDRGVEQYF TGCAGTGCTAGCCGGGACAGGGGTGTTGAGCAGTACTTC
- TRBJ2-3 - TRBV5-1 CASSNESPGSDTQYF TGCGCCAGCAGCAACGAATCACCCGGGTCGGATACGCAGTATTTT
many TRBJ2-3 TRBD1 TRBV11-2 CASSLDYWDRGPGADTQYF TGTGCCAGCAGCTTAGACTATTGGGACAGGGGGCCAGGCGCAGATACGCAGTATTTT
- TRBJ2-2 - TRBV10-3 CAISTGTGELFF TGTGCCATCAGCACGGGCACCGGGGAGCTGTTTTTT
- TRBJ2-4 - TRBV7-2 CASSLGPTIQYF TGTGCCAGCAGCTTAGGACCTACCATTCAGTACTTC
- TRBJ2-3 TRBD2 TRBV7-9 CASSSRLAASTDTQYF TGTGCCAGCAGCTCTCGACTAGCGGCAAGCACAGATACGCAGTATTTT
- TRBJ2-6 - TRBV7-9 CASTPGANVLTF TGTGCCAGCACGCCTGGGGCCAACGTCCTGACTTTC
- TRBJ1-2 - TRBV20-1 CSARDRGGSLTNYGYTF TGCAGTGCTAGAGATCGGGGGGGGTCACTAACTAACTATGGCTACACCTTC
- TRBJ2-3 TRBD2 TRBV20-1 CSAPGLSSTDTQYF TGCAGTGCTCCGGGACTATCCAGCACAGATACGCAGTATTTT
many TRBJ1-1 - TRBV7-8 CASSPQLNTEAFF TGTGCCAGCAGCCCACAGTTGAACACTGAAGCTTTCTTT
- TRBJ2-3 TRBD2 TRBV5-1 CASSPIAGVNTDTQYF TGCGCCAGCAGCCCGATAGCGGGAGTAAACACAGATACGCAGTATTTT
many TRBJ1-6 - TRBV2 CASSPGKGSPLHF TGTGCCAGCAGTCCAGGGAAAGGATCACCCCTCCACTTT
- TRBJ1-3 - TRBV24-1 CATSKSGIGNTIYF TGTGCCACCAGTAAATCCGGGATTGGAAACACCATATATTTT
many TRBJ2-5 TRBD1 TRBV7-9 CASSDRDREETQYF TGTGCCAGCAGCGACCGGGACAGGGAAGAGACCCAGTACTTC
- TRBJ2-5 - TRBV12-3/TRBV12-4 CASSFLGGPSEETQYF TGTGCCAGCAGTTTTCTCGGGGGGCCCTCGGAGGAGACCCAGTACTTC
- TRBJ2-3 TRBD2 TRBV12-3/TRBV12-4 CASSSTSGGASTDTQYF TGTGCCAGCAGTTCAACTAGCGGGGGGGCTAGCACAGATACGCAGTATTTT
- TRBJ2-2 - TRBV27 CASSRERGVIAGELFF TGTGCCAGCAGTAGAGAACGGGGAGTAATCGCCGGGGAGCTGTTTTTT
- TRBJ2-1 - TRBV3-1 CASSQNDFYNEEYF TGTGCCAGCAGCCAAAACGACTTTTACAATGAGGAGTACTTC
- TRBJ2-7 - TRBV21-1 CASYGDTVTYEQYF TGTGCCAGCTACGGAGACACGGTGACCTACGAGCAGTACTTC
few TRBJ2-1 - TRBV12-3/TRBV12-4 CASSLIGEQFF TGTGCCAGCAGTTTAATTGGAGAGCAGTTCTTC
- TRBJ1-4 - TRBV7-2 CASSVDRSNEKLFF TGTGCCAGCAGTGTCGACAGGTCAAATGAAAAACTGTTTTTT
once TRBJ2-7 - TRBV7-3 CASSSGPSTVQYF TGTGCCAGCAGCTCCGGACCGTCTACGGTGCAGTACTTC
- TRBJ2-2 TRBD1 TRBV29-1 CSVVHRGTGELFF TGCAGCGTTGTTCACAGGGGCACCGGGGAGCTGTTTTTT
few TRBJ2-1 TRBD2 TRBV2 CASREKTSGNEQFF TGTGCCAGCAGGGAAAAGACTAGCGGGAATGAGCAGTTCTTC
- TRBJ2-3 - TRBV27 CASRLLPDGLVDTQYF TGTGCCAGCAGGCTACTCCCCGACGGTTTAGTAGATACGCAGTATTTT
- TRBJ1-4 TRBD1 TRBV7-2 CASSAYRGEIEKLFF TGTGCCAGCAGCGCCTACAGGGGGGAGATTGAAAAACTGTTTTTT
many TRBJ2-1 TRBD1 TRBV7-3 CASSSDRGVQFF TGTGCCAGCAGCTCCGACAGGGGAGTCCAGTTCTTC
few TRBJ1-2 - TRBV20-1 CSAKGQVNYGYTF TGCAGTGCTAAGGGGCAGGTTAACTATGGCTACACCTTC
few TRBJ2-3 TRBD1 TRBV6-6 CASSYGTGGADTQYF TGTGCCAGCAGTTACGGGACAGGGGGCGCAGATACGCAGTATTTT